These 21 T cell receptor beta chains came from one sample sequenced in a study of identifying expanded T cells in peripheral blood. Measured with immunoSEQ multiplex PCR; TCRdb has only the in-frame clones, and not every one. The table shows roughly 130,000 clones, with 75% to 90% occurring only once. Sequencing used blood. These receptors all come from a person aged 18-70 years in good health.

The genes are TRBV18 and TRBJ2-7; TRBD1 matches at 7 bases. This CDR3 contains 15 residues. The ends lost 0 bases at V and 5 bases at J; junction bases unmatched: 7. The germline V gene encodes CDR1 KGHSH and CDR2 LQKENI. The CDR3: CASSPPTTGFDEQYF. The CDR3 DNA reads TGTGCCAGCTCACCACCGACGACAGGGTTCGACGAGCAGTACTTC.

This chain links TRBV18 with TRBJ2-2; D could derive from TRBD1 or TRBD2 (5 bases each). Germline V gene lookup returns CDR1 KGHSH and CDR2 LQKENI. The length of the CDR3 is 15 residues. V dropped 6 bases and J dropped 3 bases, with 14 bases sitting between them. CDR3 protein: CASSPSTGHTGELFF. DNA of the CDR3: TGTGCCAGCTCCCCTTCGACGGGGCACACCGGGGAGCTGTTTTTT.

The gene calls are TRBV10-3 and TRBJ2-2; TRBD1 matches 8 bases. Germline CDR1 and CDR2: ENHRY and SYGVKD. The CDR3 runs 15 residues. J lost 8 bases, V lost 2 bases, and 7 bases had no gene match. DNA of the CDR3: TGTGCCATCAGTGAGACCCGACAGGGGTCGGGGGAGCTGTTTTTT. It specifies CAISETRQGSGELFF.

This clone appeared once. One end of the junction varies from germline; a read error may be responsible. The chain employs TRBV27 and TRBJ2-2; D assignment may be TRBD1 or TRBD2 (5 bases each). Germline-derived CDR1 and CDR2 are MNHEY and SMNVEV (reference sequence). The length of the CDR3 is 12 residues. CDR3 in amino acids: CASRQGSGKLFF. In DNA form, the CDR3 reads TGTGCCAGCAGGCAGGGATCCGGGAAGCTGTTTTTT.

The CDR3 DNA sequence: TGCAGGGGGGGGGACCCCTACAATGAGCAGTTCTTC. Its protein is CRGGDPYNEQFF. The V and J genes are TRBV29-1 and TRBJ2-1, with TRBD2 matching 7 bases. The CDR3 has 12 amino acids. Germline V lookup: CDR1 SQVTM, CDR2 ANQGSEA.

The rearrangement uses TRBV7-9 and TRBJ1-5; 7 bases align to TRBD1. CDR3 length equals 14 residues. In germline, CDR1 is SEHNR, CDR2 FQNEAQ (reference sequence). V shed 5 bases and J 3 bases; nucleotides not matched to a gene: 4. In DNA form, the CDR3 reads TGTGCCAGCAGCGGGGACAGCACCAATCAGCCCCAGCATTTT. Amino acid sequence: CASSGDSTNQPQHF.

As to this clone: This could be a read error, since a much larger clone is one nucleotide away. This same CDR3 is encoded by further DNA sequences in the sample. The chain uses TRBV5-6 and TRBJ1-2; a possible D gene is TRBD1 (6 bases). Germline V gene lookup returns CDR1 SGHDT and CDR2 YYEEEE. CDR3 length: 14 residues. The CDR3 sequence is CASSSLGHNYGYTF. CDR3 nucleotide sequence: TGCGCCAGCAGCTCCCTGGGACATAACTATGGCTACACCTTC.

The chain carries TRBV14 and TRBJ2-1, with D possibly matching TRBD2 (5 bases). There are 13 residues in the CDR3. Per germline, CDR1 SGHDN and CDR2 FVKESK. The V and J ends lost 0 bases and 10 bases respectively, with 10 bases between them. The CDR3 DNA follows: TGTGCCAGCAGCCAAGATCTCGAGGGAGAGCAGTTCTTC. The encoded protein is CASSQDLEGEQFF.

The chain employs TRBV27 and TRBJ1-3; unclear D gene. Germline CDR1 and CDR2: MNHEY and SMNVEV (reference sequence). The V end lost 0 bases, the J end lost 2 bases, and 8 bases lay between the germline ends. The CDR3 extends over 15 amino acids. CDR3 sequence: CASSLSGGAGNTIYF. DNA of the CDR3: TGTGCCAGCAGTTTATCGGGAGGCGCTGGAAACACCATATATTTT.

The DNA for the CDR3 is TGCGCCAGCAGCCCCGCGGGGGGTGGAAGTACAGATACGCAGTATTTT. Translation: CASSPAGGGSTDTQYF. The V call is TRBV4-3, the J call TRBJ2-3, with TRBD2 matching over 8 bases. There are 16 residues in the CDR3. Trimming took 4 bases from V and 3 from J; bases not matched to a gene: 9. CDR1 is LGHNA and CDR2 is YSLEER in the germline V gene.

The V call is TRBV28, the J call TRBJ1-1, with D unresolved. Germline assignment: CDR1 MDHEN and CDR2 SYDVKM. Trimming took off 5 bases at V and 1 base at J, with 8 bases between the two ends. This CDR3 is 13 amino acids long. The CDR3 sequence: CASSPNRNTEAFF. CDR3 DNA sequence: TGTGCCAGCAGTCCGAACAGGAACACTGAAGCTTTCTTT.

The rearrangement uses TRBV28 and TRBJ2-7; D remains ambiguous. The CDR3 length is 14 residues. Trimming took off 2 bases at V and 3 bases at J, with 11 bases between the two ends. CDR1 and CDR2 (germline): MDHEN, SYDVKM. Here the CDR3 reads CASSLDGGFYEQYF. The CDR3, as DNA: TGTGCCAGCAGTTTAGATGGCGGATTCTACGAGCAGTACTTC.

The CDR3 region is CASSRGQHQETQYF. CDR3 bases: TGTGCCAGCAGTAGGGGACAGCACCAAGAGACCCAGTACTTC. The gene calls are TRBV28 and TRBJ2-5; TRBD1 agrees at 7 bases. The V gene end was trimmed by 5 bases and the J gene end by 0 bases; junction bases not matched to a gene: 3. This CDR3 is 14 amino acids long. In germline, CDR1 is MDHEN, CDR2 SYDVKM. Filled out from reference TRBV28 and TRBJ2-5, the complete variable domain reads DVKVTQSSRYLVKRTGEKVFLECVQDMDHENMFWYRQDPGLGLRLIYFSYDVKMKEKGDIPEGYSVSREKKERFSLILESASTNQTSMYLCASSRGQHQETQYFGPGTRLLVL.

This chain joins TRBV5-6 and TRBJ2-1; 11 nucleotides line up with TRBD2. CDR3 length: 16 amino acids. V gave up 2 bases and J gave up 8 bases; unmatched junction bases: 9. Germline V gene data show CDR1 as SGHDT and CDR2 as YYEEEE. The CDR3 is CASSLETSGRGHEQFF. DNA for the CDR3: TGTGCCAGCAGCTTAGAAACTAGCGGGAGAGGACATGAGCAGTTCTTC.

This chain joins TRBV29-1 and TRBJ1-2; D not certain. Germline V gene sequence: CDR1 SQVTM, CDR2 ANQGSEA. The CDR3 contains 12 residues. The germline V and J ends were trimmed by 8 bases and 3 bases, with 13 bases remaining between them. CDR3 bases: TGCAGCATCCAACGGGGAGACTATGGCTACACCTTC. It encodes CSIQRGDYGYTF.

The chain employs TRBV30 and TRBJ2-7; D is uncertain. This CDR3 region has 11 residues. Germline CDR1 is GTSNPN and CDR2 is SVGIG (reference sequence). With 0 bases removed from V and 5 bases from J, the gap between germline ends came to 5 bases. CDR3: CAWSVRDEQYF. In nucleotides, the CDR3 is TGTGCCTGGAGTGTCCGCGACGAGCAGTACTTC.

This clone was seen a single time. This chain uses TRBV5-1 with TRBJ1-2; the D gene is possibly TRBD1 (6 bases). V lost 4 bases and J lost 0, with 13 bases in between. This CDR3 contains 15 residues. CDR1 is SGHRS and CDR2 is YFSETQ in the germline V gene. In DNA, the CDR3 is TGCGCCAGCAGCGAGGGGGACGGAGCTAACTATGGCTACACCTTC. It codes for CASSEGDGANYGYTF.

This chain uses TRBV6-1 with TRBJ1-5; tentatively, D is TRBD1 (6 bases). Trimming removed 1 base from V and 3 bases from J, with 13 bases in between. The germline V gene encodes CDR1 MNHNS and CDR2 SASEGT. The length of the CDR3 is 16 residues. The CDR3 DNA reads as TGTGCCAGCAGTGAAGGAGCGACAGGTCACAATCAGCCCCAGCATTTT. This codes for CASSEGATGHNQPQHF.

The rearrangement joins TRBV19 to TRBJ2-2; TRBD1 is a possible D gene (6 bases). The CDR3 sequence is 18 residues long. Trimming removed 5 bases at V and 0 bases at J, with 19 bases between. The germline CDR1 and CDR2 sequences are LNHDA and SQIVND (reference sequence). The DNA of the CDR3 is TGTGCCAGTAGTTCCGTGGTGGGGGCGGCGGCGAACACCGGGGAGCTGTTTTTT. This sequence encodes CASSSVVGAAANTGELFF.

The V and J genes are TRBV7-6 and TRBJ1-6; D is unclear. Trimming pared 5 bases from V and 7 bases from J, leaving 18 bases between. CDR1 and CDR2 from the germline V gene are SGHVS and FNYEAQ. This CDR3 is 16 amino acids long. The CDR3 protein is CASSPPSPKRNSPLHF. The CDR3 nucleotides are TGTGCCAGCAGCCCCCCTAGCCCCAAGAGGAATTCACCCCTCCACTTT. The complete variable domain, with remaining parts taken from reference TRBV7-6 and TRBJ1-6, reads GAGVSQSPRYKVTKRGQDVALRCDPISGHVSLYWYRQALGQGPEFLTYFNYEAQQDKSGLPNDRFSAERPEGSISTLTIQRTEQRDSAMYRCASSPPSPKRNSPLHFGNGTRLTVT.

This CDR3 is CASSLSRDIGYTF. Here the CDR3 DNA reads TGCGCCAGCAGCTTGAGCCGGGACATTGGCTACACCTTC. This chain connects TRBV5-1 to TRBJ1-2; a weak D match, TRBD1 (6 bases). There are 13 residues in the CDR3. The germline V and J ends were trimmed by 1 base and 7 bases, with 11 bases remaining between them. Germline V CDR1 and CDR2: SGHRS, YFSETQ.